These 10 T cell receptor beta chains were sequenced from one sample in a study of T cells in Graves' hyperthyroidism and ophthalmopathy. From RNA transcripts, TCR beta CDR3 regions were amplified. First-round RT-PCR with HTBI primers amplified the TCR CDR3 region. TCRdb ran MiXCR on the multiplex PCR reads and lists one entry per CDR3 protein. This sample yields about 770,000 distinct CDR3 sequences, of which roughly a sixth are seen a single time; about a sixth belongs to the top ten. Sequencing was performed on blood. The origin of the receptors is a woman aged 50 to 60 with Graves' hyperthyroidism that later progressed to Graves' ophthalmopathy.

This clonotype was detected many times. This sequence joins TRBV6-2 or TRBV6-3 and TRBJ1-1; 7 nucleotides match TRBD1. After removal of 0 bases from V and 4 bases from J, the junction contained 17 bases not matched to a gene. Germline CDR1 is MNHEY and CDR2 is SVGEGT. This CDR3 has 19 residues. The CDR3 sequence: CASSYSSGTTGARSTEAFF. The CDR3 DNA reads as TGTGCCAGCAGTTACTCGAGCGGAACTACAGGGGCGAGGAGCACTGAAGCTTTCTTT.

V usage is TRBV6-2 or TRBV6-3 and J usage is TRBJ1-2; D not resolved. V was clipped by 6 bases and J by 8 bases, with 10 bases between them. Germline CDR1 reads MNHEY; CDR2 reads SVGEGT. This CDR3 region has 11 residues. CDR3 loop: CASRRKGGYTF. The DNA of the CDR3 is TGTGCCAGCAGGCGTAAGGGCGGCTACACCTTC.

This clonotype was counted many times. The chain is built from TRBV20-1 and TRBJ1-1; TRBD1 aligns across 7 bases. Trimming at V came to 6 bases and at J to 0 bases, leaving 7 bases not matched to a gene. CDR3 length: 14 amino acids. Germline assignment: CDR1 DFQATT and CDR2 SNEGSKA (reference sequence). CDR3 in amino acids: CSARRDSMNTEAFF. The CDR3 DNA is TGCAGTGCCCGCCGGGACAGCATGAACACTGAAGCTTTCTTT.

This rearrangement joins TRBV29-1 to TRBJ2-7; 12 nucleotides line up with TRBD2. With V trimmed by 1 base and J by 0 bases, 4 bases remained unmatched. Germline assignment: CDR1 SQVTM and CDR2 ANQGSEA. The CDR3 totals 16 residues. CDR3 nucleotide sequence: TGCAGCGTTGAAGCGACTAGCGGGGGAATCTCCTACGAGCAGTACTTC. Translated, it gives CSVEATSGGISYEQYF.

About this clonotype itself: A read error is possible here, since a much larger clone lies one base away. The CDR3 reads CATSCGTGAYEQYF. CDR3 nucleotide sequence: TGTGCCACCAGCTGCGGGACAGGGGCCTACGAGCAGTACTTC. This chain uses TRBV15 with TRBJ2-7, with TRBD1 matching 10 bases. The junction had 3 bases not matched to a gene; V was cut back by 5 bases and J by 2 bases. CDR3 size: 14 residues. Germline assignment: CDR1 LNHNV and CDR2 YYDKDF (reference sequence).

This clonotype was seen a handful of times. The rearrangement joins TRBV19 to TRBJ2-6, with TRBD1 as a possible D gene (6 bases). This CDR3 is 17 amino acids long. Trimming removed 3 bases from V and 4 bases from J, with 16 bases in between. The germline gives CDR1 LNHDA, CDR2 SQIVND (reference sequence). The CDR3 loop reads CASSISSTGPGANVLTF. Here the CDR3 DNA reads TGTGCCAGTAGTATTTCCTCGACAGGTCCCGGGGCCAACGTCCTGACTTTC.

The chain links TRBV20-1 to TRBJ1-4, with 8 bases aligning to TRBD1. The CDR3 consists of 13 residues. Germline trimming cut 4 bases from V and 8 bases from J; bases unmatched to any gene: 6. Germline loops: CDR1 DFQATT, CDR2 SNEGSKA (reference sequence). Written as DNA, the CDR3 is TGCAGTGCTAAGGCAGGGGGCCGGGAAAAACTGTTTTTT. Residues: CSAKAGGREKLFF.

The chain combines TRBV19 with TRBJ1-5; D gene ambiguous. Germline V gives CDR1 LNHDA, CDR2 SQIVND (reference sequence). The CDR3 is 14 residues long. V lost 6 bases, J lost 0 bases, and 9 bases lay in between. CDR3 nucleotides: TGTGCCAGTAGGTACCGGGATAGCAATCAGCCCCAGCATTTT. As protein: CASRYRDSNQPQHF. The whole variable domain, remainder taken from reference TRBV19 and TRBJ1-5, is DGGITQSPKYLFRKEGQNVTLSCEQNLNHDAMYWYRQDPGQGLRLIYYSQIVNDFQKGDIAEGYSVSREKKESFPLTVTSAQKNPTAFYLCASRYRDSNQPQHFGDGTRLSIL.

This clonotype was detected only a few times. This sequence joins TRBV12-3 or TRBV12-4 and TRBJ2-6; D perhaps matches TRBD1 (5 bases). V was shortened by 3 bases and J by 0 bases, with 15 bases between the two germline ends. CDR3 length equals 18 residues. This CDR3 is CASSFQGAGSSGANVLTF. The CDR3 DNA follows: TGTGCCAGCAGTTTTCAAGGGGCCGGTAGCTCTGGGGCCAACGTCCTGACTTTC.

The CDR3 DNA is TGTGCCAGCAGTCTCATTACAGGGGGGGCAGGAGATACGCAGTATTTT. Amino acids: CASSLITGGAGDTQYF. V and J are TRBV27 and TRBJ2-3; D is possibly TRBD1 (8 bases). The CDR3 sequence is 16 residues long. Per germline, CDR1 MNHEY and CDR2 SMNVEV (reference sequence). The V end lost 5 bases, the J end lost 5 bases, and 20 bases lay between the germline ends.